This entry concerns a single TCR beta chain. This clone's antigen is unknown. No base quality information exists; no much larger clone differs at one position. The germline V gene (reference sequence) specifies SGHKS as CDR1 and YYEKEE as CDR2. CDR3 length: 13 amino acids, cysteine to phenylalanine. Only the CDR3 DNA stays, 39 bases, in frame from base 1. V loses 4 bases at its end and J loses 8 bases; junction bases beyond the gene matches: 4. These data come from a study of T cell repertoires and HLA-DP antigens (dated by TCRdb to 2016 to 2018). Turning to the overall study: Using HeLa cells transduced to present allogeneic HLA-DP, the study set up an in vitro model of CD4+ T cell alloreactivity. Of the three donors, two were male and one was female, and their ages ranged from the 18-to-29 age band up to the 60-to-69 age band. The average DNA input was approximately 220 ng for sorted CD137+CD4+ samples versus roughly 1,200 ng for pre-culture CD4+ samples. One alloantigen differed from self by one peptide-binding groove amino acid, whereas the other differed by ten, modelling structurally similar versus dissimilar alloantigens. Overall study outcomes, separate from this receptor: Sorted CD137+ cells showed similar clonality against both alloantigens, at about 0.39, which was much higher than the approximately 0.043 seen in pre-culture samples. Clones undetected before culture had an average cumulative frequency of about 35% against one allele versus around 51% against the other. The study was limited by having only three donors, by relying on a non-physiological HeLa antigen-presenting system, and by using total CD4+ responder cells. Separate analysis of naive and memory CD4+ repertoires was not performed.

Magnetic bead negative selection was used to isolate untouched CD4+ T cells from Ficoll-separated PBMC, with an average purity of approximately 98%. Magnetic beads were used to isolate untouched CD4+ T cells from Ficoll-separated PBMC, giving approximately 98% purity with negligible CD8+ contamination. Peripheral blood mononuclear cells were supplied by the buffy coats of a few healthy blood donors, who served as the study donors. Each of the three donors was CMV seronegative. The DNeasy Blood & Tissue Kit was used for extraction of genomic DNA. Genomic DNA from sorted CD137+CD4+ cells and from pre-culture CD4+ baseline samples of each subject was subjected to TCRB sequencing. The immunoSEQ multiplex PCR, with forward primers for 54 TRBV segments and reverse primers for 13 TRBJ segments, was used to amplify TCRB CDR3 regions. Pre-culture CD4+ samples were sequenced at deep resolution, targeting 200,000 T cell genomes. Amplicons were sequenced on an Illumina HiSeq System, producing 87 bp reads covering the CDR3. The study's processing was this. Correction for PCR and sequencing errors was applied to reads, and CDR3 regions were defined through alignment to IMGT reference sequences. Synthetic template pools were used to estimate template counts and unique rearrangement counts. Clonality was calculated as 1 minus Pielou's evenness. The Daley-Smith estimator was used to estimate richness. Morisita's index was used to measure repertoire overlap. A clone counted as low-abundance if it appeared in cultured samples but went undetected in the pre-culture repertoire of the same donor. Sourced from immuneACCESS, this table was stored by TCRdb with only in-frame sequences that have V and J called. A share of the clones is absent; for the studies checked, an unresolved V gene accounts for under half, and the remainder has no known explanation. That table furnishes V, J and clone size, whereas the DNA furnished D and trimming. The sample table shows about 89,000 clones, and about 89% are seen once. The ten largest clones represent less than 2% of the sample.

The sequenced sample consisted of CD4+ T cells from PBMCs. The TCR was taken from a man aged 45-60 years in good health and CMV-seronegative. The sequence links TRBV5-5 to TRBJ2-2, with 8 bases in between that match TRBD2. This receptor carries the CDR3 CASSTGLAGELFF. The nucleotide sequence reads TGTGCCAGCAGCACCGGACTAGCAGGGGAGCTGTTTTTT.